These 13 T cell receptor beta chains share one sample of origin, sequenced in a study of blood T cell repertoires in COVID-19. TCRdb's copy holds only in-frame clones and misses some; the assay was immunoSEQ multiplex PCR. The sample carries around 200,000 clones, roughly 80% recorded once. Input material: peripheral blood. Receptors originate from a woman aged 70-85 years with COVID-19, enrolled during active disease.

This clone was seen more than once but under ten times. CDR3: CASSGITSGSGNEQFF. DNA of the CDR3: TGTGCCAGCAGCGGGATAACTAGCGGGAGTGGCAATGAGCAGTTCTTC. The J gene is TRBJ2-1, the V gene TRBV7-9; TRBD2 aligns across 11 bases. The length of the CDR3 is 16 residues. The J segment lost 6 bases and the V segment lost 5 bases, leaving 9 bases of the junction unmatched. CDR1 and CDR2 (germline): SEHNR, FQNEAQ (reference sequence).

CDR3 sequence reads: CASSEWENYGYTF. CDR3 coding DNA: TGTGCCAGCAGTGAGTGGGAGAACTATGGCTACACCTTC. The gene calls are TRBV2 and TRBJ1-2; D call uncertain. Between the trimmed V and J ends, which lost 3 bases and 2 bases, there was a span of 7 bases. CDR3 length: 13 amino acids. The V gene's germline CDR1 is SNHLY and CDR2 FYNNEI.

The chain combines TRBV5-1 with TRBJ1-6; D perhaps matches TRBD1 (5 bases). V lost 0 bases to trimming and J lost 1 base, with 5 bases between them. In germline, CDR1 is SGHRS, CDR2 YFSETQ. The CDR3 length is 15 residues. The CDR3 DNA follows: TGCGCCAGCAGCTTGGAGGGGTCCTATAATTCACCCCTCCACTTT. This codes for CASSLEGSYNSPLHF.

V is TRBV5-1 and J is TRBJ2-7, with a possible D match to TRBD1 (6 bases). The germline V and J ends were trimmed by 3 bases and 7 bases, with 20 bases remaining between them. CDR1 and CDR2 (germline): SGHRS, YFSETQ. This CDR3 has 15 amino acids. Here the CDR3 reads CASSSKADSLMEQYF. In DNA, the CDR3 is TGCGCCAGCAGCTCAAAAGCGGACAGTCTAATGGAGCAGTACTTC.

This clone was seen just once. The chain links TRBV30 to TRBJ2-1; 9 nucleotides line up with TRBD2. J gave up 7 bases and V 3 bases, and 7 bases lay outside the gene matches. Looked up from germline, CDR1 is GTSNPN and CDR2 is SVGIG (reference sequence). The CDR3 sequence is 14 residues long. The CDR3 sequence: CAWRRLAAINEQFF. CDR3 DNA: TGTGCCTGGAGAAGACTAGCGGCTATTAATGAGCAGTTCTTC. Full variable domain (missing parts from reference TRBV30 and TRBJ2-1): SQTIHQWPATLVQPVGSPLSLECTVEGTSNPNLYWYRQAAGRGLQLLFYSVGIGQISSEVPQNLSASRPQDRQFILSSKKLLLSDSGFYLCAWRRLAAINEQFFGPGTRLTVL.

This clone was seen more than once but under ten times. The chain employs TRBV6-5 and TRBJ1-1; 9 nucleotides line up with TRBD1. The CDR3 contains 14 residues. CDR1 and CDR2 from the germline V gene are MNHEY and SVGAGI. Trimming took 7 bases from V and 5 from J; bases not matched to a gene: 8. CDR3 loop: CASNTQGAGTEAFF. The CDR3 DNA sequence: TGTGCCAGCAATACACAGGGGGCAGGAACTGAAGCTTTCTTT.

This clone was counted between two and nine times. The rearrangement links TRBV27 to TRBJ1-5; D not resolved. Germline V gene lookup returns CDR1 MNHEY and CDR2 SMNVEV (reference sequence). This CDR3 has 14 residues. V was trimmed by 5 bases and J by 0 bases, leaving 8 bases between them. The chain's CDR3 is CASSQQYSNQPQHF. The DNA of the CDR3 is TGTGCCAGCAGTCAACAGTATAGCAATCAGCCCCAGCATTTT.

V usage is TRBV20-1 and J usage is TRBJ2-3, with D perhaps matching TRBD1 (7 bases). V lost 3 bases and J lost 2, with 15 bases in between. The germline gives CDR1 DFQATT, CDR2 SNEGSKA (reference sequence). The CDR3 has 15 amino acids. The CDR3 DNA reads as TGCAGTGCTAGTAGAAGCAGGGGGGCCACAGATACGCAGTATTTT. It translates to CSASRSRGATDTQYF.

The rearrangement links TRBV6-5 to TRBJ1-5, with D unclear. V was pared by 10 bases and J by 2 bases, with 15 bases between. The V gene's germline CDR1 is MNHEY and CDR2 SVGAGI. The CDR3 spans 14 residues. The CDR3 loop is CATGRGEGNQPQHF. DNA of the CDR3: TGTGCCACGGGGAGAGGAGAGGGCAATCAGCCCCAGCATTTT.

V is TRBV28 and J is TRBJ1-1; 8 positions match TRBD1. The germline V gene has CDR1 MDHEN and CDR2 SYDVKM. The CDR3 is 15 residues long. Trimming at V came to 4 bases and at J to 6 bases, leaving 10 bases not matched to a gene. The CDR3 here is CASSSRTGLFAEAFF. DNA for the CDR3: TGTGCCAGCAGTTCCCGGACAGGGCTATTCGCTGAAGCTTTCTTT.

This chain joins TRBV27 and TRBJ2-1, with 7 positions matching TRBD1. This CDR3 has 19 residues. Germline V gene data show CDR1 as MNHEY and CDR2 as SMNVEV (reference sequence). After removal of 4 bases from V and 9 bases from J, the junction contained 24 bases not matched to a gene. The CDR3 here is CASSSFSSGGRSKLGEQFF. The CDR3 nucleotides are TGTGCCAGCAGTTCTTTTTCCTCAGGGGGACGTTCTAAACTGGGTGAGCAGTTCTTC.

The V gene is TRBV30, the J gene TRBJ2-1, with 7 positions matching TRBD2. Unmatched junction bases numbered 3, after V lost 2 bases and J lost 5 bases. The V gene's germline CDR1 is GTSNPN and CDR2 SVGIG (reference sequence). The CDR3 extends over 13 amino acids. CDR3: CAWSRTRNNEQFF. CDR3 coding DNA: TGTGCCTGGAGTCGGACTAGAAACAATGAGCAGTTCTTC.

The chain uses TRBV28 and TRBJ1-5; 7 bases are shared with TRBD1. This CDR3 comprises 14 residues. Germline values: CDR1 MDHEN, CDR2 SYDVKM. V gave up 3 bases and J gave up 8 bases; unmatched junction bases: 7. CDR3 residues: CASSFAGGREPQHF. The CDR3, as DNA: TGTGCCAGCAGTTTTGCAGGGGGAAGAGAGCCCCAGCATTTT.